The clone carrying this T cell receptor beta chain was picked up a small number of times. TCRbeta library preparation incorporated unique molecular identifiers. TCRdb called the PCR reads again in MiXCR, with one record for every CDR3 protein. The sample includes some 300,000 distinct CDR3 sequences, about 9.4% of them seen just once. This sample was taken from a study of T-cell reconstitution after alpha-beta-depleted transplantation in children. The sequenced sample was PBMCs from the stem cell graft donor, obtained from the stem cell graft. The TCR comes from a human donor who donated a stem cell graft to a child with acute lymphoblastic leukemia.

The CDR3 is CASMSPESGDTQYF. CDR3 sequence (DNA): TGTGCCAGCATGTCCCCAGAGAGCGGAGATACGCAGTATTTT. The chain combines TRBV12-3 or TRBV12-4 with TRBJ2-3, with D perhaps matching TRBD2 (5 bases). This CDR3 spans 14 amino acids. Trimming took 7 bases from V and 5 from J, leaving 16 bases between them.